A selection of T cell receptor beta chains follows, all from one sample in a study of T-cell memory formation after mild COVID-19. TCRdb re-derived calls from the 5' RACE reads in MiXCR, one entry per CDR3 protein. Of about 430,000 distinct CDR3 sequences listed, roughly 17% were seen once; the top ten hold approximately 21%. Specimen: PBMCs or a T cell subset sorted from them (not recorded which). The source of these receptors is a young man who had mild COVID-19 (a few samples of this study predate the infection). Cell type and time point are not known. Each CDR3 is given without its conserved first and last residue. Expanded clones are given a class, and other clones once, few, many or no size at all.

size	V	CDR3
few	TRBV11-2	ASSHWAGERGYNEQF
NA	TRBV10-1	ASSGGGMNTEAF
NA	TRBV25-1	ASRQDRGLSSPLH
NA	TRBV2	ASSRTESGEAF
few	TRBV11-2	ASSLTDSGGYT
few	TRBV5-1	ASSLPGTSGINEQF
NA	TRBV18	ASSPDKGRVEQY
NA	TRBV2	ASSDRGRDTEAF
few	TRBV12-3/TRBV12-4	ASIKQTGELF
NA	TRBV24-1	ATSDLTGYT
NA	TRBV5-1	ASSFSPAGNQPQH
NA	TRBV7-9	ASSPSSGESTGELF
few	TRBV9	ASSLGFGQPQH
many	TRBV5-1	ASSSVQGTAQGGQF
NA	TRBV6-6	ASSAYQNSNQPQH
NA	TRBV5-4	ASSLAIRGGSTDTQY
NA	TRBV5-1	ASTAGRYGYT
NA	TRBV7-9	ASIRSSGGYNEQF
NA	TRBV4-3	ASSPWTGGYLSMDNEQF
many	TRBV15	ATSRDQASNEKLF
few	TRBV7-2	ASSLLGGAIAGELF
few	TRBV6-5	ASSLYSIEGNSEAF
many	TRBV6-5	ASSYRQTAGVEQY
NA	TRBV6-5	ASSSGVAGGPRTDTQY
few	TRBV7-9	ASSLGGTGANEKLF
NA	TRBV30	ALSQGEAF
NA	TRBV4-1	ASSQPTGYGYT